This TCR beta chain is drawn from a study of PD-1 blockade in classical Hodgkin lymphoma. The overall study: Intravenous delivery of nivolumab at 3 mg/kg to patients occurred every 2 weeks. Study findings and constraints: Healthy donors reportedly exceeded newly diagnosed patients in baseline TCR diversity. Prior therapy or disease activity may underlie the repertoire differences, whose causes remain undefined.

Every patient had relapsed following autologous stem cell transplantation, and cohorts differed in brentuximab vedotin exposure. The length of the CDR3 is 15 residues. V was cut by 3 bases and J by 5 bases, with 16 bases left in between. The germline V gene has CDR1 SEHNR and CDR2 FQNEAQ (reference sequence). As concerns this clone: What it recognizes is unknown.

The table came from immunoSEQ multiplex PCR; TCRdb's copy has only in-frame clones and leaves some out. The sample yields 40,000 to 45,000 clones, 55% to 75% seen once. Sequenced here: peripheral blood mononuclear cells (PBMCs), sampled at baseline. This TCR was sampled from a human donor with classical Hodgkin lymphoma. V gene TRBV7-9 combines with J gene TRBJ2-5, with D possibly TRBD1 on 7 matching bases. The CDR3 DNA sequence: TGTGCCAGCAGCTTTAACAGGGGCGCGGGGGAGACCCAGTACTTC. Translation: CASSFNRGAGETQYF.